Listed here is a single T cell receptor (beta chain). In the authors' workflow: How many nucleated cells were present was estimated from reference gene primer amplification. Here immunoSEQ multiplex PCR was the method, and the copy in TCRdb shows in-frame clones only, minus some. V and J calls and clone size are given by that table; D and trimming were obtained from the DNA. The sample gives a few hundred thousand clones, roughly 85% of which show up once; 2.2% is in the top ten. V shed 3 bases and J 5 bases; nucleotides not matched to a gene: 4. The CDR3 contains 13 residues. Looked up from germline, CDR1 is DFQATT and CDR2 is SNEGSKA (reference sequence). The sample comes from a study of blood T cell repertoires in COVID-19. Study-wide background: Donors in the United States, Italy and Spain gave samples during acute or convalescent COVID-19.

The chain links TRBV20-1 to TRBJ1-5; 7 nucleotides agree with TRBD1. The source of this sequence is a man younger than 45 who had recovered from COVID-19. Sequencing was carried out using PBMCs or T cells enriched from blood (not recorded which). This CDR3 is CSASVQGDQPQHF. The CDR3 bases are TGCAGTGCTAGTGTGCAGGGGGATCAGCCCCAGCATTTT.